This T cell receptor beta chain was sequenced during a study of blood T cell repertoires in COVID-19. Study in general: Spain, Italy and the United States supplied samples that represented acute and convalescent COVID-19.

CDR3 length equals 13 residues. V lost 5 bases to trimming and J lost 4 bases, with 11 bases between them. In germline, CDR1 is SGHVS, CDR2 FQNEAQ. Clones were sequenced by immunoSEQ multiplex PCR, and TCRdb holds only the in-frame ones, with some missing. The sample lists more than 85,000 clones, roughly four fifths occurring once. This receptor was identified in a woman aged 60 to 75 with acute or convalescent COVID-19. Sequenced sample: peripheral blood. V and J are TRBV7-8 and TRBJ1-1; the D is unclear. The CDR3 coding sequence is TGTGCCAGCAGCCCCCCCGGTCGCACTGAAGCTTTCTTT. This gives the protein CASSPPGRTEAFF.